This is a list of T cell receptor beta chains from one sample in a study of shared clonotypes between healthy human individuals. Profiled with immunoSEQ multiplex PCR; TCRdb holds only in-frame clones, not every one. Here the sample spans 2 million or so clones, roughly 95% being singletons. The sequenced sample consisted of naive CD8+ T cells sorted from blood. All receptors derive from a man aged 18 to 35 in good health. CDR3s include the opening cysteine and the closing phenylalanine or tryptophan. A D gene is named only where the DNA matches it firmly. The size entry is marked missing in some rows and otherwise reads once, few, many or a size class.

J | V | size | D | CDR3 | DNA
TRBJ2-7 | TRBV30 | - | - | CAWSITYEQYF | TGTGCCTGGAGTATAACCTACGAGCAGTACTTC
TRBJ2-7 | TRBV5-6 | - | - | CASSEGSGSYEQYF | TGTGCCAGCAGCGAAGGGTCAGGCTCCTACGAGCAGTACTTC
TRBJ2-5 | TRBV7-9 | - | - | CASSPMGQETQYF | TGTGCCAGCAGCCCTATGGGACAAGAGACCCAGTACTTC
TRBJ1-1 | TRBV11-2 | once | - | CASSWSGTEAFF | TGTGCCAGCAGCTGGTCCGGCACTGAAGCTTTCTTT
TRBJ1-1 | TRBV27 | - | TRBD1 | CASSLDRALNTEAFF | TGTGCCAGCAGTTTAGACAGGGCCCTGAACACTGAAGCTTTCTTT
TRBJ1-5 | TRBV27 | - | - | CASSLSLLGQGQPQHF | TGTGCCAGCAGTTTATCCCTTCTGGGACAAGGACAGCCCCAGCATTTT
TRBJ2-3 | TRBV2 | - | TRBD2 | CASTPPAGGRDTQYF | TGTGCCAGCACCCCTCCAGCGGGAGGGAGGGATACGCAGTATTTT
TRBJ2-7 | TRBV9 | once | - | CASSLGLSSYEQYF | TGTGCCAGCAGTCTAGGACTATCTTCCTACGAGCAGTACTTC
TRBJ2-2 | TRBV27 | - | - | CASSISPFLISNTGELFF | TGTGCCAGCAGCATCAGCCCATTCCTTATTTCGAACACCGGGGAGCTGTTTTTT
TRBJ1-2 | TRBV5-6 | - | - | CASSSGPPLAYGYTF | TGTGCCAGCAGCTCGGGACCTCCTCTGGCCTATGGCTACACCTTC
TRBJ1-6 | TRBV5-1 | - | TRBD1 | CASSPDRDRTPLHF | TGCGCCAGCAGTCCGGACAGGGACAGGACACCCCTCCACTTT
TRBJ1-2 | TRBV5-6 | - | - | CASSHPSGIYGYTF | TGTGCCAGCAGCCACCCCTCGGGGATCTATGGCTACACCTTC
TRBJ1-5 | TRBV4-3 | - | - | CASSQDPPDSESNQPQHF | TGCGCCAGCAGCCAAGATCCCCCCGACAGCGAGAGCAATCAGCCCCAGCATTTT
TRBJ2-1 | TRBV4-1 | - | - | CASSLYPSSYNEQFF | TGCGCCAGCAGCCTATACCCTAGCTCCTACAATGAGCAGTTCTTC
TRBJ2-1 | TRBV5-6 | - | - | CASSLGDFRNEQFF | TGTGCCAGCAGCTTAGGGGACTTCCGGAATGAGCAGTTCTTC
TRBJ2-1 | TRBV6-1 | - | - | CASSEAPPSSYNEQFF | TGTGCCAGCAGTGAAGCACCCCCGAGCTCCTACAATGAGCAGTTCTTC
TRBJ1-1 | TRBV27 | - | - | CASSFNRATEAFF | TGTGCCAGCAGTTTCAACAGGGCTACTGAAGCTTTCTTT
TRBJ2-7 | TRBV30 | - | - | CAWSVMPGNEQYF | TGTGCCTGGAGTGTAATGCCAGGGAACGAGCAGTACTTC
TRBJ1-1 | TRBV10-3 | few | TRBD1 | CAISRGMGQEAFF | TGTGCCATCAGTCGTGGAATGGGACAGGAAGCTTTCTTT
TRBJ2-7 | TRBV4-3 | - | - | CASSQDWPPADEQYF | TGCGCCAGCAGCCAAGATTGGCCCCCCGCCGACGAGCAGTACTTC
TRBJ2-3 | TRBV28 | - | - | CASSLTGAPTDTQYF | TGTGCCAGCAGTTTAACGGGGGCACCAACAGATACGCAGTATTTT
TRBJ1-5 | TRBV5-1 | - | - | CASAAQERGQPQHF | TGCGCCAGCGCCGCTCAGGAGCGAGGACAGCCCCAGCATTTT
TRBJ1-2 | TRBV7-2 | - | - | CASSLWAGDYGYTF | TGTGCCAGCAGCTTATGGGCAGGGGACTATGGCTACACCTTC
TRBJ2-1 | TRBV7-9 | - | - | CASSPRLDNEQFF | TGTGCCAGCAGCCCCCGACTGGATAATGAGCAGTTCTTC
TRBJ1-6 | TRBV2 | few | - | CASSDPDGGNSPLHF | TGTGCCAGCAGTGACCCGGACGGCGGAAATTCACCCCTCCACTTT
TRBJ2-7 | TRBV27 | - | TRBD1 | CASSKTGSGYEQYF | TGTGCCAGCAGTAAGACAGGGTCGGGCTACGAGCAGTACTTC
TRBJ1-1 | TRBV7-9 | - | - | CASSPVVGPAGITEAFF | TGTGCCAGCAGCCCAGTGGTAGGTCCCGCAGGGATCACTGAAGCTTTCTTT
TRBJ2-7 | TRBV16 | - | - | CASSQSYGQYEQYF | TGTGCCAGCAGCCAATCGTATGGACAGTACGAGCAGTACTTC
TRBJ1-2 | TRBV30 | - | - | CACHAGTDYGYTF | TGTGCCTGCCACGCGGGGACTGACTATGGCTACACCTTC
TRBJ1-1 | TRBV2 | - | - | CASSFQGGLSEAFF | TGTGCCAGCAGTTTCCAAGGGGGGCTCAGCGAAGCTTTCTTT
TRBJ2-7 | TRBV1 | - | - | CTSSQDSSSGRPGEQYF | TGCACCAGCAGCCAAGATTCGAGTAGCGGGAGGCCGGGCGAGCAGTACTTC
TRBJ2-2 | TRBV11-2 | - | TRBD2 | CASSWRGDGELFF | TGTGCCAGCAGCTGGCGGGGGGACGGGGAGCTGTTTTTT
TRBJ2-3 | TRBV4-1 | - | TRBD2 | CASSPSGRASTDTQYF | TGCGCCAGCAGCCCTAGCGGGAGGGCCTCCACAGATACGCAGTATTTT
TRBJ1-2 | TRBV7-9 | - | TRBD1 | CASSSHSGQGNGYTF | TGTGCCAGCAGCTCCCATTCGGGACAGGGGAATGGCTACACCTTC
TRBJ2-3 | TRBV11-2 | - | TRBD2 | CASSFSYLAGLTDTQYF | TGTGCCAGCAGCTTCTCATACCTAGCGGGGCTCACAGATACGCAGTATTTT
TRBJ2-5 | TRBV11-2 | - | TRBD2 | CASSLVWDLRLAGEETQYF | TGTGCCAGCAGCTTAGTCTGGGACCTTCGACTAGCGGGTGAAGAGACCCAGTACTTC
TRBJ2-3 | TRBV28 | - | - | CASSAGDTRTDTQYF | TGTGCCAGCAGCGCGGGGGACACCCGCACAGATACGCAGTATTTT
TRBJ2-5 | TRBV5-1 | few | - | CASSFGGYQETQYF | TGCGCCAGCAGCTTTGGGGGTTACCAAGAGACCCAGTACTTC
TRBJ2-3 | TRBV13 | - | - | CASSLLEDTQYF | TGTGCCAGCAGTCTCCTGGAGGATACGCAGTATTTT
TRBJ2-2 | TRBV9 | - | - | CASSTSHTGELFF | TGTGCCAGCAGCACTTCCCACACCGGGGAGCTGTTTTTT
TRBJ2-5 | TRBV11-2 | - | - | CASSLEGLGQETQYF | TGTGCCAGCAGCTTAGAAGGGCTTGGGCAAGAGACCCAGTACTTC
TRBJ2-7 | TRBV4-3 | - | - | CASSPSSDGYEQYF | TGCGCCAGCAGCCCCTCTAGCGACGGCTACGAGCAGTACTTC
TRBJ2-7 | TRBV6-6 | - | - | CASREGQTYEQYF | TGTGCCAGCAGGGAGGGACAAACCTACGAGCAGTACTTC
TRBJ1-2 | TRBV5-6 | - | TRBD1 | CASTWGGGLYGYTF | TGTGCCAGCACCTGGGGAGGGGGCCTCTATGGCTACACCTTC
TRBJ2-5 | TRBV4-1 | - | - | CASSQVREETQYF | TGCGCCAGCAGCCAAGTACGGGAAGAGACCCAGTACTTC
TRBJ2-2 | TRBV7-9 | once | - | CASTHQSGELFF | TGTGCCAGCACCCATCAGTCCGGGGAGCTGTTTTTT
TRBJ1-2 | TRBV5-4 | - | TRBD1 | CASSLEGAGYGYTF | TGTGCCAGCAGCTTGGAGGGGGCTGGGTATGGCTACACCTTC